This T cell receptor (beta chain) is drawn from a study of blood T cell repertoires in COVID-19. The CDR3 is 12 amino acids. The germline V gene has CDR1 SGHTA and CDR2 FQGNSA. V lost 3 bases and J lost 4, with 6 bases in between. As handled by the study authors: Estimated nucleated cell counts came from reference gene primer amplification. Using immunoSEQ multiplex PCR, the repertoire was profiled, and TCRdb retains in-frame clones only, with some absent. V, J and clone size derive from that table, while D and trimming were established from the DNA sequence. The repertoire consists of about 100,000 clones, with 80% to 90% occurring once and the leading ten covering 4.5% to 5.5%.

The source material was peripheral blood. The sequence was obtained from a man between 60 and 75 years old with acute or convalescent COVID-19. The chain uses TRBV7-2 and TRBJ2-5; D is ambiguous. CDR3 sequence (DNA): TGTGCCAGCAGCTTGGTCGGAGAGACCCAGTACTTC. Amino acids: CASSLVGETQYF.